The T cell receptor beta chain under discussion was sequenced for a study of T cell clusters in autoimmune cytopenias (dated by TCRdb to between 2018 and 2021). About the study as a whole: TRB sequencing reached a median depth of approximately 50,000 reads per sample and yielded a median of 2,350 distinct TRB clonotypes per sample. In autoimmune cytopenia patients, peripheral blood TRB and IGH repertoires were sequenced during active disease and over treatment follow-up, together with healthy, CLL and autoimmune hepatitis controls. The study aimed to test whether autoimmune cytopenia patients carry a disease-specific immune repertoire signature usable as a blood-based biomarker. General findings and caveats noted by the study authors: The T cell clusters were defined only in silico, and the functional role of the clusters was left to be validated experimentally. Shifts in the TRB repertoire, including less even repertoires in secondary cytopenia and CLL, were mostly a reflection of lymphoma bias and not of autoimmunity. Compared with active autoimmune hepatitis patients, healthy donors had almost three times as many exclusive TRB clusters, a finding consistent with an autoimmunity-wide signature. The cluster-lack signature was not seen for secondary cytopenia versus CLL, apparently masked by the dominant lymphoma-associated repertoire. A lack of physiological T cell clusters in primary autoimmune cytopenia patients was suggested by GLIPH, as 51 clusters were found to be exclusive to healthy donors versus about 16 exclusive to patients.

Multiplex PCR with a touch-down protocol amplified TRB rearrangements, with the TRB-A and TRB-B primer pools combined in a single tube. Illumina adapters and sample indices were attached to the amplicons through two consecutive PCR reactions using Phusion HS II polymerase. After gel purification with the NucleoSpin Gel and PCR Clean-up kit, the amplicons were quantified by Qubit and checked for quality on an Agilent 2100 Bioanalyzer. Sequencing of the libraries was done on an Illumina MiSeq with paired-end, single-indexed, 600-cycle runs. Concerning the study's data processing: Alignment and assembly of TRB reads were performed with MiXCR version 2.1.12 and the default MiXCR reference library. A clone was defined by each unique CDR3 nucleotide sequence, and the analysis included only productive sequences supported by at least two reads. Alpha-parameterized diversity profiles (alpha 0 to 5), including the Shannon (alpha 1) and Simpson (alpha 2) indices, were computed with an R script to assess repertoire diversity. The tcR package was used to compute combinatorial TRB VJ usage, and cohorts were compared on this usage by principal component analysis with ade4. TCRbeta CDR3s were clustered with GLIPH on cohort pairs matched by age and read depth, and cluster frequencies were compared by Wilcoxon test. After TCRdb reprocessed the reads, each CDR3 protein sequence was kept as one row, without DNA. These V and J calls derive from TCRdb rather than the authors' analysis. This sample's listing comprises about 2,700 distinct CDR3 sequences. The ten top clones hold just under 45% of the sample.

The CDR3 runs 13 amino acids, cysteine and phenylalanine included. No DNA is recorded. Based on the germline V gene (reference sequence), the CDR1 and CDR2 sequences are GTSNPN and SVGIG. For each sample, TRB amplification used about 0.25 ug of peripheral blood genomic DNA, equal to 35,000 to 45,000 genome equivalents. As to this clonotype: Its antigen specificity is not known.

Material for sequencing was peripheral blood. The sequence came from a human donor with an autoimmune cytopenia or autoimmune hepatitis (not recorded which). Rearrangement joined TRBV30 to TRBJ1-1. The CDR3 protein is CAWSVRENTEAFF.